These T cell receptor beta chains were read from a single sample in a study of cytomegalovirus exposure and HLA in healthy donors. The table came from immunoSEQ multiplex PCR; TCRdb's copy has only in-frame clones and leaves some out. The table includes approximately 270,000 clones, about four fifths detected once. The sequenced material came from PBMCs. The receptors originated from a girl aged 2 to 9 in good health and CMV-seronegative. Both conserved end residues are part of each CDR3. A D gene is named only where the DNA matches it firmly.

J gene,V gene,D gene,CDR3 protein
TRBJ2-6,TRBV7-9,TRBD1,CASSFTGGGGANVLTF
TRBJ2-7,TRBV10-1,NA,CASSEGSSGGEQYF
TRBJ1-6,TRBV27,TRBD1,CASSFSNYKPWTGTRHSYNSPLHF
TRBJ1-5,TRBV2,TRBD1,CASSNQGQLNQPQHF
TRBJ2-7,TRBV4-1,NA,CASSRSRGFSYEQYF
TRBJ1-2,TRBV13,NA,CASALRQTNYGYTF
TRBJ2-7,TRBV5-1,NA,CASSLAGWLYEQYF
TRBJ2-3,TRBV30,TRBD1,CAWIDTGGPGYTQYF
TRBJ1-2,TRBV15,NA,CATSRVGRQAYGYTF
TRBJ1-1,TRBV5-1,NA,CASSHHRGYRNTEAFF
TRBJ2-7,TRBV29-1,TRBD1,CSVEIRGRDYEQYF
TRBJ1-1,TRBV5-1,TRBD1,CASSTLRGLNTEAFF
TRBJ1-1,TRBV7-9,TRBD1,CASSLQQGASEAFF
TRBJ1-5,TRBV6-5,NA,CASSPMSLGNQPQHF
TRBJ2-2,TRBV5-1,TRBD1,CASSERTGGTGELFF
TRBJ1-6,TRBV5-5,TRBD1,CASSPKMGQGGTYNSPLHF
TRBJ1-3,TRBV11-2,NA,CASSSRQILIGLGNTIYF
TRBJ2-7,TRBV13,NA,CASSFGLAYEQYF
TRBJ2-6,TRBV19,TRBD1,CASSQPPGGSGANVLTF
TRBJ1-2,TRBV15,NA,CATSAENRQLYGYTF
TRBJ2-1,TRBV27,TRBD2,CASSLSPSGVNNEQFF
TRBJ2-7,TRBV27,TRBD2,CASSLTGTSGYEQYF
TRBJ2-7,TRBV2,TRBD2,CASSEWGGEQYF
TRBJ2-7,TRBV7-9,NA,CASRAGSSYEQYF
TRBJ1-5,TRBV27,NA,CASSAWAGKKQPQHF
TRBJ1-1,TRBV2,NA,CASRYRLGTEAFF
TRBJ2-2,TRBV18,NA,CASSPSAGTNTGELFF
TRBJ1-2,TRBV15,TRBD1,CATSRVGYRGNYGYTF
TRBJ2-1,TRBV4-1,NA,CASSQDFYAMVLAYNEQFF
TRBJ2-1,TRBV5-8,TRBD2,CASSRGGRVYNEQFF
TRBJ2-3,TRBV15,NA,CATSEPDTQYF
TRBJ2-5,TRBV28,TRBD1,CASSSGGETQYF
TRBJ1-1,TRBV11-2,NA,CASSLVLSDEAFF
TRBJ1-4,TRBV7-2,NA,CASSLVSQGGEKLFF
TRBJ2-7,TRBV5-4,NA,CASSVEPRGSYEQYF
TRBJ2-1,TRBV7-9,NA,CSSSLSPWTVYNEQFF
TRBJ2-2,TRBV5-1,NA,CASSFRGLNTGELFF
TRBJ1-1,TRBV6-5,TRBD1,CASTLGTENTEAFF
TRBJ1-2,TRBV2,TRBD1,CASSAGQGHQGYTF
TRBJ1-4,TRBV7-9,TRBD1,CASSPDRTGYEKLFF
TRBJ1-2,TRBV27,NA,CASSLEGSGGYTF
TRBJ1-1,TRBV7-3,TRBD1,CASSATGVSEATEAFF
TRBJ1-5,TRBV27,TRBD1,CASRPRTGSFQPQHF
TRBJ1-2,TRBV27,TRBD1,CASSRTGSAWRHTF
TRBJ1-4,TRBV5-1,TRBD1,CASSFGTGEEKLFF